This T cell receptor beta chain was recorded in a study of tumor and adjacent non-tumor tissue in lung cancer. Looking at the study overall: Patients were aged about 30 to 76, about ten men and roughly 5 women, stage I to III. On average, productive TCRbeta reads reached roughly 4 million per sample.

There are 14 residues in the CDR3. Germline CDR1 DFQATT, CDR2 SNEGSKA (reference sequence). J lost 8 bases, V lost 6 bases, and 7 bases had no gene match. Three rounds of nested PCR, following a modified ARM-PCR protocol, produced the TCRbeta library. MiXCR, applied by TCRdb to the multiplex PCR reads, yields one record per CDR3 protein. There are some 200,000 distinct CDR3 sequences in the sample; around 71% occur only once, and roughly a quarter lies in the top ten. RNA was extracted from bulk tissue without any cell sorting. This clonotype was detected a few times. The sample consisted of lung tumor tissue. The sequence was collected from a man in his fifties or sixties with non-small cell lung cancer. The chain has TRBV20-1 and TRBJ2-1, with 13 nucleotides matching TRBD2. The CDR3 sequence: CSAETSGGWDEQFF. CDR3 nucleotide sequence: TGCAGTGCGGAGACTAGCGGGGGGTGGGATGAGCAGTTCTTC.